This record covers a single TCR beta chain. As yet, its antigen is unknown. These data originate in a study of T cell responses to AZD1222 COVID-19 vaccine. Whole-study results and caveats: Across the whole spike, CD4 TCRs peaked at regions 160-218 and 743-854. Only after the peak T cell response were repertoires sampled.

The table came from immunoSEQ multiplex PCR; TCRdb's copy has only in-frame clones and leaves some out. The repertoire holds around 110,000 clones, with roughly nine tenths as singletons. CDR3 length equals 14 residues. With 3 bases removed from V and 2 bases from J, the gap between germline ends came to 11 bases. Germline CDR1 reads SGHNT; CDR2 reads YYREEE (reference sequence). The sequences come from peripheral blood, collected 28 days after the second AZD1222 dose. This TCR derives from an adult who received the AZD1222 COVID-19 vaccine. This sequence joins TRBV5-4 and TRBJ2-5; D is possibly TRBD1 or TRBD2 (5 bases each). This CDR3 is CASSSRDRQETQYF. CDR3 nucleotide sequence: TGTGCCAGCAGCTCCCGGGACCGTCAAGAGACCCAGTACTTC. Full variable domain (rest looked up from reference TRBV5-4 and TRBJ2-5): ETGVTQSPTHLIKTRGQQVTLRCSSQSGHNTVSWYQQALGQGPQFIFQYYREEENGRGNFPPRFSGLQFPNYSSELNVNALELDDSALYLCASSSRDRQETQYFGPGTRLLVL.